These 10 T cell receptor beta chains share one sample of origin, sequenced in a study of CD8+ T cells in alopecia areata. Investigators isolated RNA and reverse transcribed it into cDNA to act as the sequencing template. Assay used: immunoSEQ multiplex PCR; TCRdb lists only in-frame clones, some missing. The data contain over 200,000 clones, around 66% of them singletons. The sample's treatment: oral pan-JAK inhibitor, 5-10 mg twice daily. The sequences come from CD4+ T cells sorted from blood, collected at week 4, from a patient treated with tofacitinib. The receptor source for this set is a human donor with alopecia areata.

CDR3 loop: CASSLELAGKIYNEQFF. In DNA, the CDR3 is TGTGCCAGCAGCTTAGAGCTAGCGGGGAAAATCTACAATGAGCAGTTCTTC. The chain uses TRBV7-8 and TRBJ2-1; 9 bases match TRBD2. Germline loops: CDR1 SGHVS, CDR2 FQNEAQ. The CDR3 sequence is 17 residues long. V lost 1 base, J lost 3 bases, and 7 bases stayed unmatched.

CDR3 loop: CATQPGQEQYF. DNA of the CDR3: TGTGCCACCCAACCCGGACAGGAGCAGTACTTC. The chain uses TRBV7-9 and TRBJ2-7; the D gene is possibly TRBD1 (6 bases). This CDR3 comprises 11 residues. Germline V CDR1 and CDR2: SEHNR, FQNEAQ (reference sequence). Trimming removed 10 bases at V and 7 bases at J, with 14 bases between.

The chain links TRBV25-1 to TRBJ1-1; D ambiguous. The CDR3 is 14 residues long. Germline V gene lookup returns CDR1 MGHDK and CDR2 SYGVNS. V was trimmed by 6 bases and J by 1 base, leaving 12 bases between them. The CDR3 DNA is TGTGCCAGCAGAGGACCTCCTGGGAACACTGAAGCTTTCTTT. Protein product: CASRGPPGNTEAFF.

This clone was detected a few times. The chain employs TRBV29-1 and TRBJ2-1; 8 nucleotides agree with TRBD2. V shed 6 bases and J 7 bases; nucleotides not matched to a gene: 11. The CDR3 is 14 residues long. CDR1 SQVTM and CDR2 ANQGSEA come from the germline V gene. The CDR3 DNA sequence: TGCAGCGTAGGGGCGGGGGGTTCGCTTAATGAGCAGTTCTTC. It yields the protein CSVGAGGSLNEQFF.

The table lists this clone with many counts. The chain links TRBV5-5 to TRBJ1-6, with TRBD1 identical over 8 bases. The V gene end was trimmed by 0 bases and the J gene end by 7 bases; junction bases not matched to a gene: 6. The V gene's germline CDR1 is SGHKS and CDR2 YYEKEE (reference sequence). This CDR3 contains 16 residues. The DNA of the CDR3 is TGTGCCAGCAGCTTGGCCAAGGGACAGGAGAATTCACCCCTCCACTTT. This translates into CASSLAKGQENSPLHF.

This chain links TRBV15 with TRBJ2-1, with D perhaps matching TRBD2 (5 bases). The V end lost 8 bases, the J end lost 9 bases, and 20 bases lay between the germline ends. This CDR3 is 14 amino acids long. The V gene's germline CDR1 is LNHNV and CDR2 YYDKDF (reference sequence). The CDR3: CATSDLRVNGEQFF. Here the CDR3 DNA reads TGTGCCACCTCGGACCTGAGGGTCAACGGTGAGCAGTTCTTC.

J is TRBJ1-6 and V is TRBV29-1, with 8 bases fitting TRBD1. J was trimmed by 14 bases and V by 3 bases; bases with no gene match: 6. The germline V gene has CDR1 SQVTM and CDR2 ANQGSEA. The CDR3 runs 12 residues. The chain's CDR3 is CSVEIWDRTLHF. CDR3 coding DNA: TGCAGCGTTGAGATCTGGGACAGGACCCTCCACTTT.

The V call is TRBV7-3, the J call TRBJ2-5; D may be TRBD2 (6 bases). Germline V CDR1 and CDR2: SGHTA, FQGTGA. The CDR3 consists of 14 residues. Between the trimmed V and J ends, which lost 3 bases and 5 bases, there was a span of 13 bases. CDR3 in DNA: TGTGCCAGCAGCTTTGGAGGGGAACGGGAGACCCAGTACTTC. Translation gives CASSFGGERETQYF.

The chain links TRBV9 to TRBJ1-6; no firm D call. CDR3 size: 13 residues. V lost 5 bases and J 6 bases, leaving 9 bases between the germline ends. CDR1 is SGDLS, CDR2 YYNGEE, per germline. The CDR3 here is CASSTDGNSPLHF. The CDR3 nucleotides are TGTGCCAGCAGTACAGACGGTAATTCACCCCTCCACTTT.

This sequence joins TRBV18 and TRBJ1-2; tentatively, D is TRBD1 (5 bases). The CDR3 runs 13 residues. Germline CDR1 and CDR2: KGHSH and LQKENI. Trimming removed 5 bases from V and 2 bases from J, with 9 bases in between. Here the CDR3 DNA reads TGTGCCAGCTCATTCCGGGACAACTATGGCTACACCTTC. Translation: CASSFRDNYGYTF.